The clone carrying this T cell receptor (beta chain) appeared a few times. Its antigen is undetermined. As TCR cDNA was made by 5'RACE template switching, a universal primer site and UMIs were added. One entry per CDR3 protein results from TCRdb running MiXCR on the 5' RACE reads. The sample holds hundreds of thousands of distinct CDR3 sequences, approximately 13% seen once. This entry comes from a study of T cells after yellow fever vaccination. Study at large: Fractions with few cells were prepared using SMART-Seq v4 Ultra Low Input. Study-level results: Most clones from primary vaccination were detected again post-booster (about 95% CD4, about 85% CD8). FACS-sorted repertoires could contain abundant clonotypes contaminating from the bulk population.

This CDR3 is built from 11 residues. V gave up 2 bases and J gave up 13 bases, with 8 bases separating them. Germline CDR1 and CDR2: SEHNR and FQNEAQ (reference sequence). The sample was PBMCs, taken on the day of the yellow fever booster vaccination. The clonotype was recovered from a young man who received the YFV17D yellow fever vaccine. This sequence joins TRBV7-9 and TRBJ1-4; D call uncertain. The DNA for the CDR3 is TGTGCCAGCAGCTTATTGATGGGACTGTTTTTT. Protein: CASSLLMGLFF.